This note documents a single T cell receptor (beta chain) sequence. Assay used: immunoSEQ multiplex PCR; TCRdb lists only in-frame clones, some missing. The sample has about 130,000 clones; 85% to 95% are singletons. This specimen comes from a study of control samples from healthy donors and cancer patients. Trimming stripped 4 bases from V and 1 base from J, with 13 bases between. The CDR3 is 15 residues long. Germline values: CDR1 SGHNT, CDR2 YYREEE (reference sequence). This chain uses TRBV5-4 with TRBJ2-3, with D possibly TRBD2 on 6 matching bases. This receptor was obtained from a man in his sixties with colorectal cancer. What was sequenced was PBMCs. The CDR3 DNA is TGTGCCAGCAGCCGGACGGGGGTCCGCACAGATACGCAGTATTTT. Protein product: CASSRTGVRTDTQYF.